This T cell receptor (beta chain) originates from a study of blood T cell repertoires in COVID-19. Sequenced by immunoSEQ multiplex PCR; TCRdb stores in-frame clones only, minus some. The data show approximately 220,000 clones, roughly 90% seen once. CDR3 length equals 18 residues. Trimming took 3 bases from V and 2 from J; bases not matched to a gene: 12. Germline values: CDR1 SGHKS, CDR2 YYEKEE (reference sequence). The clonotype originates from a woman between 25 and 40 years old who had recovered from COVID-19. The chain joins TRBV5-5 to TRBJ2-1, with 9 bases fitting TRBD2. The source material was PBMCs or T cells enriched from blood (not recorded which). The DNA of the CDR3 is TGTGCCAGCAGCTACCCCGGGACTAGCTTGGGAACCTACAATGAGCAGTTCTTC. Amino acid sequence: CASSYPGTSLGTYNEQFF.